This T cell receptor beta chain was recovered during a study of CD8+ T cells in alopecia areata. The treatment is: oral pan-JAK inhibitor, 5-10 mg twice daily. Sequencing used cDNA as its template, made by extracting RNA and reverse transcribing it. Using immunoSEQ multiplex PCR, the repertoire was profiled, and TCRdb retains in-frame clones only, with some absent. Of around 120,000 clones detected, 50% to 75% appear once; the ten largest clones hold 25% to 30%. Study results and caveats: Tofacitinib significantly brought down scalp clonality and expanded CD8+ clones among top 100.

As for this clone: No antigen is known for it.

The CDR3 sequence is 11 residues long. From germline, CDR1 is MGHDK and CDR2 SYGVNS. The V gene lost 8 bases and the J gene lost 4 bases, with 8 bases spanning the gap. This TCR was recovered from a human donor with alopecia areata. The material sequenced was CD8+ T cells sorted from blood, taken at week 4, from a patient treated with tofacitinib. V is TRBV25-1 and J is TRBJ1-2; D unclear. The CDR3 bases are TGTGCCAGCTGGACGGTCTATGGCTACACCTTC. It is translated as CASWTVYGYTF.